The rows below give T cell receptor beta chains drawn from one sample of a study of OX40 agonist ivuxolimab in advanced cancers. Libraries were prepared by immunoSEQ multiplex PCR; TCRdb keeps only in-frame clonotypes and omits some of them. The sample has tens of thousands of clones; 82% are singletons. Specimen: CD4+ or CD8+ T cells sorted from blood, collected in a trial of the OX40 agonist ivuxolimab. These receptors all come from an adult with an advanced solid tumor such as melanoma, head and neck, liver or kidney cancer. Each CDR3 is given with its conserved first and last residue. D genes are given only for firm matches. Size tells how often a clone was seen (once, few, many) or the class of an expanded clone, and some rows leave it out.

TRBV6-6	TRBJ2-7	few	.	TGTGCCAGCAGTTACTCGGGCGACGAGCAGTACTTC	CASSYSGDEQYF
TRBV6-1	TRBJ2-5	.	.	TGTGCCAGCAGTCTCGGGACGGTACAAGAGACCCAGTACTTC	CASSLGTVQETQYF
TRBV29-1	TRBJ1-2	few	.	TGCAGCATAGGGGGGCAGGACTATGGCTACACCTTC	CSIGGQDYGYTF
TRBV5-1	TRBJ2-2	.	.	TGCGCCAGCAGCTGGGACGTATCCGGGGAGCTGTTTTTT	CASSWDVSGELFF
TRBV7-9	TRBJ2-3	.	.	TGTGCCAGCAGCTCACCCCTCCGGGGTCCTAGCACAGATACGCAGTATTTT	CASSSPLRGPSTDTQYF
TRBV28	TRBJ2-1	.	TRBD2	TGTGCCAGCAGTTTATGGAGCGGGAGCTCCTACAATGAGCAGTTCTTC	CASSLWSGSSYNEQFF
TRBV18	TRBJ2-1	.	.	TGTGCCAGCTCACGTCGGACAGACAATGAGCAGTTCTTC	CASSRRTDNEQFF
TRBV11-2	TRBJ1-4	.	.	TGTGCCAGCAGCTTACGAGGGGTTACTAATGAAAAACTGTTTTTT	CASSLRGVTNEKLFF
TRBV5-1	TRBJ2-1	once	.	TGCGCCAGCAGCTATACTACCGGGAATGAGCAGTTCTTC	CASSYTTGNEQFF
TRBV28	TRBJ1-6	.	TRBD1	TGTGCCAGCAGTTATATAGGGACAGGGCTAAATTCACCCCTCCACTTT	CASSYIGTGLNSPLHF
TRBV19	TRBJ2-7	.	.	TGTGCCAGTAGTATAGTGGGCAGGGGCAACTACGAGCAGTACTTC	CASSIVGRGNYEQYF
TRBV5-4	TRBJ1-2	.	.	TGTGCCAGCAGTCGCGGACAAAGCCCGGATGGCTACACCTTC	CASSRGQSPDGYTF
TRBV27	TRBJ2-2	few	TRBD1	TGTGCCAGCAGCTCGACCGGGACAGGGAACACCGGGGAGCTGTTTTTT	CASSSTGTGNTGELFF
TRBV4-1	TRBJ2-7	.	TRBD1	TGCGCCAGCAGCCCTCGGGACAGGGGGTCCTCCTACGAGCAGTACTTC	CASSPRDRGSSYEQYF
TRBV28	TRBJ2-2	.	.	TGTGCCAGTGGGGCGCCGAACACCGGGGAGCTGTTTTTT	CASGAPNTGELFF
TRBV6-5	TRBJ2-6	.	.	TGTGCCAGCAGTTCCCGAACCTCTGGGGCCAACGTCCTGACTTTC	CASSSRTSGANVLTF
TRBV6-1	TRBJ1-1	once	.	TGTGCCAGCATGGTCGGGGGGGCAGATACTGAAGCTTTCTTT	CASMVGGADTEAFF
TRBV6-6	TRBJ1-1	.	TRBD1	TGTGCCAGCAGTTACGACGGGACAGGGGGACCTGAAGCTTTCTTT	CASSYDGTGGPEAFF
TRBV2	TRBJ2-7	.	.	TGTGCCAGCAGGTTTGCCGGGGCCTACGAGCAGTACTTC	CASRFAGAYEQYF
TRBV7-9	TRBJ1-2	.	TRBD1	TGTGCCAGCAGCAGGGGGCGGGGATATGGCTACACCTTC	CASSRGRGYGYTF
TRBV4-3	TRBJ2-7	once	.	TGCGCCAGCAGCCAAGGTATGGGTCGGCACCAGTACGAGCAGTACTTC	CASSQGMGRHQYEQYF
TRBV10-1	TRBJ2-7	.	.	TGCGCCAGCAGTGAGTCGGAAGGGACGGGGCCCTACGAGCAGTACTTC	CASSESEGTGPYEQYF
TRBV19	TRBJ1-1	.	.	TGTGCCAGTATCCCTCCCTGGGGGCGGGAGAACACTGAAGCTTTCTTT	CASIPPWGRENTEAFF
TRBV11-1	TRBJ1-4	.	.	TGTGCCAGCGGAAGGACGGGGGTAAATGAAAAACTGTTTTTT	CASGRTGVNEKLFF
TRBV19	TRBJ1-3	.	.	TGTGCCAGGGACAGAAGAGGCGGAAACACCATATATTTT	CARDRRGGNTIYF
TRBV7-2	TRBJ2-5	.	.	TGTGCCAGCAGCTTATCCACACAGACCCAGTACTTC	CASSLSTQTQYF
TRBV9	TRBJ2-1	.	TRBD2	TGTGCCAGCAGCGTAGCGGGGACTAGTGGTAATGAGCAGTTCTTC	CASSVAGTSGNEQFF
TRBV4-2	TRBJ2-3	.	TRBD2	TGTGCCAGCAGCCCGGGACTAGCGGGGGGAGATACGCAGTATTTT	CASSPGLAGGDTQYF
TRBV28	TRBJ2-6	.	TRBD1	TGTGCCAGCAGTACTACAGGGGCTGGGGCCAACGTCCTGACTTTC	CASSTTGAGANVLTF
TRBV28	TRBJ2-1	once	TRBD2	TGTGCCAGCACCGGGACTAGCGGAGCCAGCTCCTACAATGAGCAGTTCTTC	CASTGTSGASSYNEQFF
TRBV11-2	TRBJ2-7	.	.	TGTGCCAGCAGCACCAGCCTATACGAGCAGTACTTC	CASSTSLYEQYF
TRBV6-5	TRBJ2-1	.	.	TGTGCCAGCAGTTACGGGGCGGGCAATCATGAGCAGTTCTTC	CASSYGAGNHEQFF
TRBV6-1	TRBJ2-5	once	TRBD1	TGTGCCAGCAGCCGGACAGGAGAGACCCAGTACTTC	CASSRTGETQYF
TRBV28	TRBJ1-2	.	.	TGTGCCAGCTTCCTGGGGGGAAGGGACTATGGCTACACCTTC	CASFLGGRDYGYTF
TRBV6-5	TRBJ2-7	once	.	TGTGCCAGCAGTCCGGACCTTAATCGTTACGAGCAGTACTTC	CASSPDLNRYEQYF
TRBV7-2	TRBJ2-2	few	.	TGTGCCAGCAGACCTCAGGGATGGGTCACCGGGGAGCTGTTTTTT	CASRPQGWVTGELFF
TRBV5-4	TRBJ1-6	.	.	TGTGCCAGCAGCTTGGACGGGAGGGGTTCACCCCTCCACTTT	CASSLDGRGSPLHF
TRBV6-5	TRBJ1-2	.	.	TGTGCCAGCAGTTACTCCCCATCTAACTATGGCTACACCTTC	CASSYSPSNYGYTF
TRBV5-1	TRBJ1-1	.	.	TGCGCCAGCAGCTTGAATGGGGAGAACACTGAAGCTTTCTTT	CASSLNGENTEAFF
TRBV5-1	TRBJ2-1	.	TRBD1	TGCGCCAGCAGACCCCGGGACAGGTCCCTCAATGAGCAGTTCTTC	CASRPRDRSLNEQFF
TRBV7-6	TRBJ1-5	.	.	TGTGCCAGCAGCACGACAGTTCGGCCCCAGCATTTT	CASSTTVRPQHF
TRBV2	TRBJ2-3	.	.	TGTGCCAGTACATTCGTGGCGGGGTTTAGCACAGATACGCAGTATTTT	CASTFVAGFSTDTQYF
TRBV2	TRBJ2-1	once	TRBD1	TGTGCCAGCAGTTCGACAGGGTCCTACAATGAGCAGTTCTTC	CASSSTGSYNEQFF
TRBV5-4	TRBJ1-4	few	TRBD1	TGTGCCAGCAGCTCTGGCGGACAGGGGGCATTGGGTGAAAAACTGTTTTTT	CASSSGGQGALGEKLFF
TRBV27	TRBJ1-5	once	.	TGTGCCAGCAGTTCCAGGGCAGGGCGGGCCCAGCATTTT	CASSSRAGRAQHF